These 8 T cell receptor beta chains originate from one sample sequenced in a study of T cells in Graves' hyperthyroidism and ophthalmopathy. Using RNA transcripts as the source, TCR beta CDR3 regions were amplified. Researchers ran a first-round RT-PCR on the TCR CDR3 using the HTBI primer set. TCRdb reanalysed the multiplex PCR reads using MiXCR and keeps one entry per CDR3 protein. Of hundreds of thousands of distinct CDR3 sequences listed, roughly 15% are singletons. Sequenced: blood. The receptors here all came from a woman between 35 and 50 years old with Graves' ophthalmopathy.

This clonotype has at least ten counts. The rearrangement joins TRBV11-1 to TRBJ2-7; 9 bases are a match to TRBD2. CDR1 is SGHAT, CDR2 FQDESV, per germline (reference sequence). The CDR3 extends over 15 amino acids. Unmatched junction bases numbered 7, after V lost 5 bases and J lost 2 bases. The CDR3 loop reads CASSPRGGRAYEQYF. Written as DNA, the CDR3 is TGTGCCAGCAGCCCCCGGGGCGGGAGGGCCTACGAGCAGTACTTC. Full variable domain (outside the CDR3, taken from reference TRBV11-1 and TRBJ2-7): EAEVAQSPRYKITEKSQAVAFWCDPISGHATLYWYRQILGQGPELLVQFQDESVVDDSQLPKDRFSAERLKGVDSTLKIQPAELGDSAMYLCASSPRGGRAYEQYFGPGTRLTVT.

The CDR3: CSADGLAGLLYQETQYF. The CDR3 DNA follows: TGCAGTGCCGATGGACTAGCGGGCTTGTTGTACCAAGAGACCCAGTACTTC. The chain recombines TRBV20-1 with TRBJ2-5; the match to TRBD2 covers 11 bases. Germline trimming cut 6 bases from V and 0 bases from J; bases unmatched to any gene: 12. Germline V gene sequence: CDR1 DFQATT, CDR2 SNEGSKA (reference sequence). This CDR3 is 17 amino acids long.

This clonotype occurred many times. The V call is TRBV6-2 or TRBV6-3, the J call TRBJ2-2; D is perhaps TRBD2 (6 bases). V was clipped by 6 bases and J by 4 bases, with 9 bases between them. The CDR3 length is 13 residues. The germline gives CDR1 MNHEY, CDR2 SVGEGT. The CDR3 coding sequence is TGTGCCAGCAGCTCTAGCGTCACCGGGGAGCTGTTTTTT. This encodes CASSSSVTGELFF.

CDR3 loop: CAGLGDRNNNSPLHF. The CDR3 DNA sequence: TGTGCCGGATTAGGGGACAGGAACAATAATTCACCCCTCCACTTT. This rearrangement joins TRBV19 to TRBJ1-6; 8 bases are shared with TRBD1. Trimming removed 11 bases from V and 5 bases from J; junction bases left unmatched: 11. CDR1 is LNHDA, CDR2 SQIVND, per germline (reference sequence). CDR3 length: 15 amino acids.

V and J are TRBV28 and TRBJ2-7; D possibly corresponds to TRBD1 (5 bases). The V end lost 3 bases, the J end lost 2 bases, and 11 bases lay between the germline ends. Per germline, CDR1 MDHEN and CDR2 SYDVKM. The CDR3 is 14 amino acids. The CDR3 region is CASSFPDSTYEQYF. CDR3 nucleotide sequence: TGTGCCAGCAGTTTTCCCGACAGCACCTACGAGCAGTACTTC. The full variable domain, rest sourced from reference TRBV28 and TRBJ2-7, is DVKVTQSSRYLVKRTGEKVFLECVQDMDHENMFWYRQDPGLGLRLIYFSYDVKMKEKGDIPEGYSVSREKKERFSLILESASTNQTSMYLCASSFPDSTYEQYFGPGTRLTVT.

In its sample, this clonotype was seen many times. This CDR3 reads CSARDPGTKNIQYF. In DNA form, the CDR3 reads TGCAGTGCTAGAGATCCCGGGACCAAAAACATTCAGTACTTC. The chain employs TRBV20-1 and TRBJ2-4, with D perhaps TRBD2 (5 bases). Trimming pared 0 bases from V and 2 bases from J, leaving 8 bases between. The CDR3 has 14 residues. The V gene's germline CDR1 is DFQATT and CDR2 SNEGSKA (reference sequence).

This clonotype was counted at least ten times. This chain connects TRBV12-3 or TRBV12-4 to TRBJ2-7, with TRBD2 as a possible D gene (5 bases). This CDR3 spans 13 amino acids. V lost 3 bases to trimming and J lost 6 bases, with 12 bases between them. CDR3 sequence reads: CASSLGGLFEQYF. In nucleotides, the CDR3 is TGTGCCAGCAGTTTGGGCGGGCTTTTCGAGCAGTACTTC.

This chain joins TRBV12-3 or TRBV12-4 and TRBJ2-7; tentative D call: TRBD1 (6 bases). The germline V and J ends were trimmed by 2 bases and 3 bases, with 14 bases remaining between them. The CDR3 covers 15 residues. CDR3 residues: CASSLLPGAYYEQYF. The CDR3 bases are TGTGCCAGCAGTTTACTCCCAGGGGCCTACTACGAGCAGTACTTC.